The clone carrying this T cell receptor (beta chain) was recorded at least ten times. The sample comes from a study of T-cell reconstitution after alpha-beta-depleted transplantation in children. As it was prepared, the TCRbeta library received unique molecular identifiers. In TCRdb, the PCR reads were re-called with MiXCR into one record per CDR3 protein. Here the sample spans over 85,000 distinct CDR3 sequences, 9% to 12% being singletons. The germline V gene encodes CDR1 DFQATT and CDR2 SNEGSKA (reference sequence). The CDR3 length is 16 residues. V lost 5 bases to trimming and J lost 1 base; unmatched junction nucleotides: 9.

The TCR originated in a human donor who donated a stem cell graft to a child with acute lymphoblastic leukemia. The chain joins TRBV20-1 to TRBJ2-4; 9 bases align to TRBD2. Sequences were derived from PBMCs from the stem cell graft donor, sampled from the stem cell graft. The DNA for the CDR3 is TGCAGTGCTCCTAGCGGGAACCCATACGCCAAAAACATTCAGTACTTC. This codes for CSAPSGNPYAKNIQYF.